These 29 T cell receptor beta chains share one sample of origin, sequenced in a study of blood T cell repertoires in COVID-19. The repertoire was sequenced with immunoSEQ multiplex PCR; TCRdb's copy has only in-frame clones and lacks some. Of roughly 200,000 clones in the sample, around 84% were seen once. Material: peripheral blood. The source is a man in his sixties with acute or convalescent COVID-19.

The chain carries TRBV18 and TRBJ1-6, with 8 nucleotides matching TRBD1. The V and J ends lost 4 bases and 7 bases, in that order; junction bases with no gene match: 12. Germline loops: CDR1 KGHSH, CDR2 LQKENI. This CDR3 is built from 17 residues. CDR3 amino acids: CASSQLARQGMNSPLHF. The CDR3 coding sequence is TGTGCCAGCTCACAATTGGCTAGACAGGGGATGAATTCACCCCTCCACTTT.

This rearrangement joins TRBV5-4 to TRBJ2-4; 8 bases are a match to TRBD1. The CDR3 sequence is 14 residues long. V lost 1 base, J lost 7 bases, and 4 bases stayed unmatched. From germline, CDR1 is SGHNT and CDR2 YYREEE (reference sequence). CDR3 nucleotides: TGTGCCAGCAGCTTGCAGGGGGCTGGGAACATTCAGTACTTC. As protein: CASSLQGAGNIQYF.

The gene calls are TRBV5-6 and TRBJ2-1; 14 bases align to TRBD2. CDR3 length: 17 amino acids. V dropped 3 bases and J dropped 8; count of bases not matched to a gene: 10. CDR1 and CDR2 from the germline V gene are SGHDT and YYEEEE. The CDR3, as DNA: TGTGCCAGCAGCTACCGAGGACTAGCGGGGGGTCGGGATGAGCAGTTCTTC. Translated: CASSYRGLAGGRDEQFF.

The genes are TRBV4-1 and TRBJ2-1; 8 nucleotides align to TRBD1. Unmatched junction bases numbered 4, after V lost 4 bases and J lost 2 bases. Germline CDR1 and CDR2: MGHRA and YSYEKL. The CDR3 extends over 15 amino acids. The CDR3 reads CASSRGQGPYNEQFF. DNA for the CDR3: TGCGCCAGCAGCCGAGGACAGGGCCCCTACAATGAGCAGTTCTTC.

CDR3: CASSSGFDTEAFF. For the CDR3, the DNA is TGTGCCAGCAGCTCAGGGTTTGACACTGAAGCTTTCTTT. The chain has TRBV7-8 and TRBJ1-1; D might be TRBD1 (5 bases). Germline V gene lookup returns CDR1 SGHVS and CDR2 FQNEAQ. V gave up 4 bases and J gave up 3 bases, with 9 bases separating them. CDR3 length: 13 residues. Full variable domain (missing parts from reference TRBV7-8 and TRBJ1-1): GAGVSQSPRYKVAKRGQDVALRCDPISGHVSLFWYQQALGQGPEFLTYFQNEAQLDKSGLPSDRFFAERPEGSVSTLKIQRTQQEDSAVYLCASSSGFDTEAFFGQGTRLTVV.

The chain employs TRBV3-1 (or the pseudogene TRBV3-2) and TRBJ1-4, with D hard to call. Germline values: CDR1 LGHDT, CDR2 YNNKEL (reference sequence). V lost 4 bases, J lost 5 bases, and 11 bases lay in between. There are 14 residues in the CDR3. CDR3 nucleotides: TGTGCCAGCAGCCGGGCAGGAGGGAATGAAAAACTGTTTTTT. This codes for CASSRAGGNEKLFF.

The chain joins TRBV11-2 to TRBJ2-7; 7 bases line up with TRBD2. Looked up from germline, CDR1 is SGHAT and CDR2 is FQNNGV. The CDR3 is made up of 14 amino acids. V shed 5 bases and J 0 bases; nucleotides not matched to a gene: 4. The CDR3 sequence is CASSPGTNSYEQYF. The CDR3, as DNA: TGTGCCAGCAGCCCCGGGACTAACTCCTACGAGCAGTACTTC. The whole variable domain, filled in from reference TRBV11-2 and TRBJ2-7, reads EAGVAQSPRYKIIEKRQSVAFWCNPISGHATLYWYQQILGQGPKLLIQFQNNGVVDDSQLPKDRFSAERLKGVDSTLKIQPAKLEDSAVYLCASSPGTNSYEQYFGPGTRLTVT.

The CDR3 region is CASSGLYGYTF. Here the CDR3 DNA reads TGTGCCAGTAGTGGGCTCTATGGCTACACCTTC. The genes are TRBV19 and TRBJ1-2; D gene ambiguous. The V gene lost 5 bases and the J gene lost 4 bases, with 5 bases spanning the gap. The CDR3 has 11 residues. The germline CDR1 and CDR2 sequences are LNHDA and SQIVND (reference sequence).

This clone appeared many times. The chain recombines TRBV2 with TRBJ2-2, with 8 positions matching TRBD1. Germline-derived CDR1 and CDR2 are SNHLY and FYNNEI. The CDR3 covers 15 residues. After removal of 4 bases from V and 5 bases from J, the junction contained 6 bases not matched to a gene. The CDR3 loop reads CASSVNRGSTGELFF. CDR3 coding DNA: TGTGCCAGCAGTGTGAACAGGGGGTCAACCGGGGAGCTGTTTTTT.

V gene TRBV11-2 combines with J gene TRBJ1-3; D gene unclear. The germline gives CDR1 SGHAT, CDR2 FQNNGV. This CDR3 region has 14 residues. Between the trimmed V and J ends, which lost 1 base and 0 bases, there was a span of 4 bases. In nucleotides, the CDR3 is TGTGCCAGCAGCTTAGGTATCTCTGGAAACACCATATATTTT. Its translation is CASSLGISGNTIYF. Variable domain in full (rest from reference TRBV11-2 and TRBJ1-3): EAGVAQSPRYKIIEKRQSVAFWCNPISGHATLYWYQQILGQGPKLLIQFQNNGVVDDSQLPKDRFSAERLKGVDSTLKIQPAKLEDSAVYLCASSLGISGNTIYFGEGSWLTVV.

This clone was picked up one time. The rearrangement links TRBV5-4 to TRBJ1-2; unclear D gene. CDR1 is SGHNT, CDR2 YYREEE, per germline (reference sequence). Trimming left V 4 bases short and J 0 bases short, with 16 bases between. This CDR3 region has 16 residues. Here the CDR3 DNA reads TGTGCCAGCAGCCCTTATCGGACTAACTCTAACTATGGCTACACCTTC. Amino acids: CASSPYRTNSNYGYTF.

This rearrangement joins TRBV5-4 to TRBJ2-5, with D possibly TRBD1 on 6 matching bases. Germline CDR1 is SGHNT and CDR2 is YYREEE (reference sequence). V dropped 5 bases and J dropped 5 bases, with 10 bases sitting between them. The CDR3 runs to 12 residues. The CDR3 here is CASRYQGETQYF. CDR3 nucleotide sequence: TGTGCCAGCAGATACCAGGGGGAGACCCAGTACTTC.

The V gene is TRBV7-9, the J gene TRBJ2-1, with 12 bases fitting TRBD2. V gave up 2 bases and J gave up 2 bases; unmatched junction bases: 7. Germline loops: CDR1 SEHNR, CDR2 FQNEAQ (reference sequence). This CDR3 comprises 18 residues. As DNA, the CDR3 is TGTGCCAGCAGCTTACTCGCCGGACTAGCGGGGACCTACAATGAGCAGTTCTTC. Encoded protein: CASSLLAGLAGTYNEQFF.

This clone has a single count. This CDR3 is CASSQGTSGGAEETQYF. The CDR3 bases are TGTGCCAGCAGCCAGGGGACTAGCGGGGGGGCGGAAGAGACCCAGTACTTC. V is TRBV4-2 and J is TRBJ2-5, with 16 bases matching TRBD2. V was clipped by 3 bases and J by 3 bases; unmatched bases: 4. Per germline, CDR1 LGHNA and CDR2 YNFKEQ. The CDR3 contains 17 residues.

This CDR3 reads CASSWGLAGANEQFF. The DNA for the CDR3 is TGCGCCAGCAGCTGGGGCCTAGCGGGCGCCAATGAGCAGTTCTTC. V is TRBV5-1 and J is TRBJ2-1, with 8 bases lining up with TRBD2. The J segment lost 6 bases and the V segment lost 3 bases, leaving 8 bases of the junction unmatched. Germline lookup yields CDR1 SGHRS and CDR2 YFSETQ. There are 15 residues in the CDR3.

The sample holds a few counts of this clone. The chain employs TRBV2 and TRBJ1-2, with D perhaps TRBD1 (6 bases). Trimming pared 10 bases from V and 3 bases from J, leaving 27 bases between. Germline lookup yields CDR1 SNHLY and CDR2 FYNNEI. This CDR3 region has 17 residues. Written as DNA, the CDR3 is TGTGCCACCCAGGGCGCGGACAGCGGCGGGCAGGACTATGGCTACACCTTC. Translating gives CATQGADSGGQDYGYTF.

DNA for the CDR3: TGCGCCAGCAGCCAAGATTATCGAAAGCGGGGCACAGATACGCAGTATTTT. This sequence encodes CASSQDYRKRGTDTQYF. The chain has TRBV4-3 and TRBJ2-3; D may be TRBD2 (6 bases). Germline values: CDR1 LGHNA, CDR2 YSLEER. Trimming shortened V by 0 bases and J by 1 base, and 14 bases separated the two germline ends. The CDR3 is 17 amino acids.

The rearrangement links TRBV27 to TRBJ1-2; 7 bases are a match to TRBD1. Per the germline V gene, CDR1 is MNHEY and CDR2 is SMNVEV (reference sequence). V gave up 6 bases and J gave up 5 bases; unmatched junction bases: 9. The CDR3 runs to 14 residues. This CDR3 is CASRGPGGTYGYTF. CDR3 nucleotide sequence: TGTGCCAGCAGGGGGCCAGGGGGAACGTATGGCTACACCTTC.

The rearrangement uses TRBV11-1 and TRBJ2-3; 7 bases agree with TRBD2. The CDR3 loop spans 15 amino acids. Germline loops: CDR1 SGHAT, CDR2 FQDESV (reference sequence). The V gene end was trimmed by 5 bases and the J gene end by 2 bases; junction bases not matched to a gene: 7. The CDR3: CASSQTSPFTDTQYF. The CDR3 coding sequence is TGTGCCAGCAGCCAGACTAGCCCCTTCACAGATACGCAGTATTTT.

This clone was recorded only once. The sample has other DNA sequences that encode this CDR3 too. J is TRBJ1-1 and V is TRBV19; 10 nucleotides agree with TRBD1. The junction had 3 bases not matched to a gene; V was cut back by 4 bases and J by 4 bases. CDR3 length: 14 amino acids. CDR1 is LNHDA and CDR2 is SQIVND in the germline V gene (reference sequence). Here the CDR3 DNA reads TGTGCCAGTAGTAGGGACAGGGGTGGCACTGAAGCTTTCTTT. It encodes CASSRDRGGTEAFF.

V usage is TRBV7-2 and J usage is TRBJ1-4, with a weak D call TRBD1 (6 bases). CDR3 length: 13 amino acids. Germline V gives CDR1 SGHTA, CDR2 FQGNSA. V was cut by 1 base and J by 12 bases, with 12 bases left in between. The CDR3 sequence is CASSLVTGVQLFF. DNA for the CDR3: TGTGCCAGCAGCTTAGTGACAGGCGTGCAACTGTTTTTT.

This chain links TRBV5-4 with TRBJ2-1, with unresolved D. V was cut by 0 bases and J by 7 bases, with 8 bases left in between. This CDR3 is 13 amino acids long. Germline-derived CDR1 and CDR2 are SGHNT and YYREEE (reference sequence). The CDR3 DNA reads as TGTGCCAGCAGCTTGGCGACGAGGAATGAGCAGTTCTTC. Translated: CASSLATRNEQFF.

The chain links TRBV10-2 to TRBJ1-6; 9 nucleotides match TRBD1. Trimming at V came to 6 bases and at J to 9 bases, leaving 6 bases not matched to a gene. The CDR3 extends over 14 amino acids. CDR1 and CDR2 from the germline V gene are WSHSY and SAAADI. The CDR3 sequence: CASSTQGATSPLHF. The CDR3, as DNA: TGCGCCAGCAGCACACAGGGGGCCACTTCACCCCTCCACTTT.

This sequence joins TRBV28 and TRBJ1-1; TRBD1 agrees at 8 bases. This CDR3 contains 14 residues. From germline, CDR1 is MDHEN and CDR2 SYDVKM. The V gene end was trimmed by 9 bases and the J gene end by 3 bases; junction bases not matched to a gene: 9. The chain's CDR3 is CASVRAGGHTEAFF. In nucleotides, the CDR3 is TGTGCCAGTGTCCGGGCAGGGGGCCACACTGAAGCTTTCTTT.

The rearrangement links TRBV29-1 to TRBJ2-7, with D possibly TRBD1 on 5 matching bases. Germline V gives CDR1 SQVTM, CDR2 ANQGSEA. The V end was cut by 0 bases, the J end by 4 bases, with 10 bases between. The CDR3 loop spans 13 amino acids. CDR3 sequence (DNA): TGCAGCGTTGAAGACCAGGGAAGATACGAGCAGTACTTC. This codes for CSVEDQGRYEQYF.

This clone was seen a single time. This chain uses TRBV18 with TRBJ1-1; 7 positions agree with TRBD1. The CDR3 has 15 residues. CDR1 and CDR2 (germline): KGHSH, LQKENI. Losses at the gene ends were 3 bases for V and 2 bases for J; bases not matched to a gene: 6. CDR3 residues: CASSPRTGTNTEAFF. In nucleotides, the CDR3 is TGTGCCAGCTCACCCCGGACAGGAACTAACACTGAAGCTTTCTTT.

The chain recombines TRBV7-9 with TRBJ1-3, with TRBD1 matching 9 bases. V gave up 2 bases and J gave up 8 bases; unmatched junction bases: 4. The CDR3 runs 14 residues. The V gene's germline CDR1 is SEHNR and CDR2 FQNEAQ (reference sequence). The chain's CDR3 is CASSLPGQGHTIYF. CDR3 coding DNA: TGTGCCAGCAGCTTACCGGGACAGGGACACACCATATATTTT.

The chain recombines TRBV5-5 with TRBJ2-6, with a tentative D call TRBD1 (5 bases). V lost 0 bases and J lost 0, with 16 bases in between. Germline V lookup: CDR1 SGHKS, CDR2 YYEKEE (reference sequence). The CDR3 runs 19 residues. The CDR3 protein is CASSLEGLTGYSGANVLTF. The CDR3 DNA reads TGTGCCAGCAGCTTGGAGGGCCTAACAGGCTACTCTGGGGCCAACGTCCTGACTTTC.

The chain's CDR3 is CASSLIMGPGTDTQYF. The DNA of the CDR3 is TGCGCCAGCAGCTTGATCATGGGGCCGGGCACAGATACGCAGTATTTT. V and J are TRBV5-1 and TRBJ2-3; possible D gene TRBD1, 5 bases. The CDR3 spans 16 residues. Per germline, CDR1 SGHRS and CDR2 YFSETQ. Trimming stripped 1 base from V and 1 base from J, with 13 bases between.